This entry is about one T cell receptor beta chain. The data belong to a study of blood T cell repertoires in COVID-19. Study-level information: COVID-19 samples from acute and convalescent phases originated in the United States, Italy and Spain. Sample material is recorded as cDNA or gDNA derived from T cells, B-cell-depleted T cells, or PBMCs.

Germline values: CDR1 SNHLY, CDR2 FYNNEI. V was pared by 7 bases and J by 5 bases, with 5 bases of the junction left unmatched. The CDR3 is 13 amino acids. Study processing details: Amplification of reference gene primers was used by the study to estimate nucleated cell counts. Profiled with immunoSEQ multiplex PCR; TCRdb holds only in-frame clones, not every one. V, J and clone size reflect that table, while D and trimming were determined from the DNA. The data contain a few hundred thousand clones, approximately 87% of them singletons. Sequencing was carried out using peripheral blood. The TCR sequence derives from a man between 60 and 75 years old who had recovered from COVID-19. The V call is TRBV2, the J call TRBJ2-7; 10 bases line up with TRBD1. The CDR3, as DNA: TGTGCCAGCATCCCCGGGACAGGGGACGAGCAGTACTTC. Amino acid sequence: CASIPGTGDEQYF.